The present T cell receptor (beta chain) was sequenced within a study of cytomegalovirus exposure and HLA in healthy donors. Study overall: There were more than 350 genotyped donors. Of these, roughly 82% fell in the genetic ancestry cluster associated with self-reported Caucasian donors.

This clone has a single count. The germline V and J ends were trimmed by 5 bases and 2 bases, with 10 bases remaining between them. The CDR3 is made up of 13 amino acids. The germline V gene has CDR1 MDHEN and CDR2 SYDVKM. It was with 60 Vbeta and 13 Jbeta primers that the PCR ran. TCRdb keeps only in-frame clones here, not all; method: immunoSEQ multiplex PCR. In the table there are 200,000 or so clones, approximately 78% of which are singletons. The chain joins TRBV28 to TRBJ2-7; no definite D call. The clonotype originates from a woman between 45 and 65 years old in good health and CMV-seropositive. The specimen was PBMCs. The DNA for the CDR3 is TGTGCCAGCAGTCACCCGCCGGCCTACGAGCAGTACTTC. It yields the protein CASSHPPAYEQYF.